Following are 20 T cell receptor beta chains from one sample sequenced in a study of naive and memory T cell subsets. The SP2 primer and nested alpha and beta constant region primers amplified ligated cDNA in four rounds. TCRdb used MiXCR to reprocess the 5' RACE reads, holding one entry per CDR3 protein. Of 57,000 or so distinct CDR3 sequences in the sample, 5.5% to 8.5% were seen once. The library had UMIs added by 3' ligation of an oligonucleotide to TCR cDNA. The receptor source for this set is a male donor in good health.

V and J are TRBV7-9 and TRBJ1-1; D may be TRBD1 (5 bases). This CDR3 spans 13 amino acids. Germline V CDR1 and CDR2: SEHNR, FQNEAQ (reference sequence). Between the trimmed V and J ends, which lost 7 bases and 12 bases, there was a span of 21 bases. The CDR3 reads CASKVATVAGTFF. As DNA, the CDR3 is TGTGCCAGCAAAGTCGCGACAGTCGCCGGGACTTTCTTT.

The CDR3 sequence is CASSQGLGQFF. The CDR3 DNA is TGTGCCAGCAGCCAAGGGCTAGGGCAGTTCTTC. The V and J genes are TRBV14 and TRBJ2-1, with D uncertain. Germline loops: CDR1 SGHDN, CDR2 FVKESK. The CDR3 has 11 amino acids. V lost 1 base, J lost 12 bases, and 7 bases lay in between. Full variable domain (outside the CDR3, taken from reference TRBV14 and TRBJ2-1): EAGVTQFPSHSVIEKGQTVTLRCDPISGHDNLYWYRRVMGKEIKFLLHFVKESKQDESGMPNNRFLAERTGGTYSTLKVQPAELEDSGVYFCASSQGLGQFFGPGTRLTVL.

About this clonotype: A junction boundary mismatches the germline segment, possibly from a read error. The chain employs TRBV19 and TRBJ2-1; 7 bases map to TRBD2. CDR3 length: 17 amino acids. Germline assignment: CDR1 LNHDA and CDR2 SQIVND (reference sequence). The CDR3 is CDSSTSIGGSIYNEQFF. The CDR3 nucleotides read TGTGACAGTAGTACCTCCATTGGCGGGAGTATATACAATGAGCAGTTCTTC.

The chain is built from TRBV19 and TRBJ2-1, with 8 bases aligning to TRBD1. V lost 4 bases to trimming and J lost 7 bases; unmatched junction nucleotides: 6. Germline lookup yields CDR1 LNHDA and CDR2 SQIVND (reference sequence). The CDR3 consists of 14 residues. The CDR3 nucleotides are TGTGCCAGTAGTACCCGGGACAGGTCTAATGAGCAGTTCTTC. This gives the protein CASSTRDRSNEQFF.

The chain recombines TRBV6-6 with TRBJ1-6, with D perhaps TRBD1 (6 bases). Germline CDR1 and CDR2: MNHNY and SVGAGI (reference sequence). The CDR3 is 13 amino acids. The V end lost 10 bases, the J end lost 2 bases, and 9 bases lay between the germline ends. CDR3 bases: TGTGCCACCCGGACAGCCTATAATTCACCCCTCCACTTT. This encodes CATRTAYNSPLHF.

DNA of the CDR3: TGTGCCAGCAGTGTAGGGGGAGGCGAGCAGTACTTC. This encodes CASSVGGGEQYF. V and J are TRBV2 and TRBJ2-7; possibly TRBD1 or TRBD2 for D (6 bases each). V shed 4 bases and J shed 6 bases, with 10 bases lying between them. This CDR3 region has 12 residues. From germline, CDR1 is SNHLY and CDR2 FYNNEI. The full variable domain, its missing parts supplied by reference TRBV2 and TRBJ2-7, is EPEVTQTPSHQVTQMGQEVILRCVPISNHLYFYWYRQILGQKVEFLVSFYNNEISEKSEIFDDQFSVERPDGSNFTLKIRSTKLEDSAMYFCASSVGGGEQYFGPGTRLTVT.

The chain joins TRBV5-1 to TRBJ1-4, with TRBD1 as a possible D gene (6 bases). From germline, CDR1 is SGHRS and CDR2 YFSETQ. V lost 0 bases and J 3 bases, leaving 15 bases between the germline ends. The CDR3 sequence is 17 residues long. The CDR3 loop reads CASSLDSKQGSNEKLFF. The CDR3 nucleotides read TGCGCCAGCAGCTTGGACTCCAAACAGGGTTCTAATGAAAAACTGTTTTTT.

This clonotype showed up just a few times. The CDR3 sequence: CASSLQRGNTEAFF. CDR3 sequence (DNA): TGTGCCAGCAGTCTCCAACGGGGGAACACTGAAGCTTTCTTT. The chain combines TRBV6-2 or TRBV6-3 with TRBJ1-1; no clear D gene. The CDR3 contains 14 residues. CDR1 and CDR2 (germline): MNHEY, SVGEGT. The ends were cut back, 5 bases at V and 1 base at J, with 11 bases in the middle.

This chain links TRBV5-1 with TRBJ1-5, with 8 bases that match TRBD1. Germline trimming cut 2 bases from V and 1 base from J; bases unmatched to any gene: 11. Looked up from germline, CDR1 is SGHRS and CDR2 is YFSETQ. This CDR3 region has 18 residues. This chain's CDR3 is CASSFGPGTGRSNQPQHF. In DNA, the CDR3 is TGCGCCAGCAGCTTTGGCCCCGGGACAGGCCGCAGCAATCAGCCCCAGCATTTT. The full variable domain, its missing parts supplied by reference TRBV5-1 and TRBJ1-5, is KAGVTQTPRYLIKTRGQQVTLSCSPISGHRSVSWYQQTPGQGLQFLFEYFSETQRNKGNFPGRFSGRQFSNSRSEMNVSTLELGDSALYLCASSFGPGTGRSNQPQHFGDGTRLSIL.

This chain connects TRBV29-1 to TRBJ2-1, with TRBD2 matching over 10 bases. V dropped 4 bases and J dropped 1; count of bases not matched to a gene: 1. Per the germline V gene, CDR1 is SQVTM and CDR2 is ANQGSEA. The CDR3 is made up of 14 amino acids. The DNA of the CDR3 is TGCAGCGTTGGTAGCGGGGGGTCCTACAATGAGCAGTTCTTC. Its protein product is CSVGSGGSYNEQFF.

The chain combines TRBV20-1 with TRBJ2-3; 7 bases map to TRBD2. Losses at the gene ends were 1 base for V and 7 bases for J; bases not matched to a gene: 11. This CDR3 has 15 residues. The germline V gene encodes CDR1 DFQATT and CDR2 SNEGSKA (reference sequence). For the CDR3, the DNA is TGCAGTGCTAGAGTAGCGACTAGCCCCATCTATACGCAGTATTTT. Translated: CSARVATSPIYTQYF.

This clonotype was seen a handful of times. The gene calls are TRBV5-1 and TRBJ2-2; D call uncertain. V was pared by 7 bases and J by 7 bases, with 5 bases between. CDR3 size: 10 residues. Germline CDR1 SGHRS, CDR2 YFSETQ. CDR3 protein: CASRIGELFF. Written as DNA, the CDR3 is TGCGCCAGCCGGATCGGGGAGCTGTTTTTT.

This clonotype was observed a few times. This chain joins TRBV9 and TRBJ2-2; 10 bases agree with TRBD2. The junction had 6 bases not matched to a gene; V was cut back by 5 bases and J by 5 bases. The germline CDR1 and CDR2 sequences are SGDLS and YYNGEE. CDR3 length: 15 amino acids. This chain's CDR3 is CASSLELAGTGELFF. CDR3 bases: TGTGCCAGCAGTCTCGAACTAGCGGGGACCGGGGAGCTGTTTTTT.

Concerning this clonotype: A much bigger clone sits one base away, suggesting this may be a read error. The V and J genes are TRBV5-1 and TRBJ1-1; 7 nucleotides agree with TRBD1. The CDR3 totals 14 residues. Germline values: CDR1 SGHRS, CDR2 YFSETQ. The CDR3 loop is CARSLKPGGTEAFF. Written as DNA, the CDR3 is TGCGCCAGAAGCTTGAAGCCAGGGGGAACTGAAGCTTTCTTT.

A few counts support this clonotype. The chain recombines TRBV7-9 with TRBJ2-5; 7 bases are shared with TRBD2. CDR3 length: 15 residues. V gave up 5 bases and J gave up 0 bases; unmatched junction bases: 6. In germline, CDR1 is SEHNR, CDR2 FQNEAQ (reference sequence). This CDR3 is CASSTLANHQETQYF. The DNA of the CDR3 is TGTGCCAGCAGCACACTAGCGAACCACCAAGAGACCCAGTACTTC.

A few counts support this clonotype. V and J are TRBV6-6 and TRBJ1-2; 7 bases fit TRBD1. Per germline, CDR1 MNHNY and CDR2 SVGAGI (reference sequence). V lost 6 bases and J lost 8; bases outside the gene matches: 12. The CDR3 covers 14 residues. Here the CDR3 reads CASSPLGQTRGYTF. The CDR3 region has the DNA TGTGCCAGCAGCCCGTTGGGACAGACCCGGGGCTACACCTTC.

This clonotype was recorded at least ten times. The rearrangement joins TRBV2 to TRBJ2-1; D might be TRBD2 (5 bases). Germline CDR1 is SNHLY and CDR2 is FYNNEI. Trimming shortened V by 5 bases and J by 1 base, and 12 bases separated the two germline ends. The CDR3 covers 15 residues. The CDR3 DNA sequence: TGTGCCAGCAGTCCCAAGACTACTTCCTACAATGAGCAGTTCTTC. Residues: CASSPKTTSYNEQFF.

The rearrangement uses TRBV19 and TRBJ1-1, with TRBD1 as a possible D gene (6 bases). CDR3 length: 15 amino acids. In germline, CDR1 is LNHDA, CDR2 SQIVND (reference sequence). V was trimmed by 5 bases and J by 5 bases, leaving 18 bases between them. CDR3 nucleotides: TGTGCCAGTAGTGCCCGGACGGGCCAGGGGACTGAAGCTTTCTTT. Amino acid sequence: CASSARTGQGTEAFF.

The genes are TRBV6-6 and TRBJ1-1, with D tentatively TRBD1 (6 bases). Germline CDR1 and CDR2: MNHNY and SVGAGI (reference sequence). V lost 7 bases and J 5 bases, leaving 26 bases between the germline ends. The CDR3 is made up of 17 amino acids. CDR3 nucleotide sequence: TGTGCCAGCACTACCAACTGGGGCGGGGGGGCAGGTACTGAAGCTTTCTTT. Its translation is CASTTNWGGGAGTEAFF.

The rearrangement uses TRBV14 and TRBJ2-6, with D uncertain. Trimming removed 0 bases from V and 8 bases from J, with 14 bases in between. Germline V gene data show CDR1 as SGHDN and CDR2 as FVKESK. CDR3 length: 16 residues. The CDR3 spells CASSQEWPHETNVLTF. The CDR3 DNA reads TGTGCCAGCAGCCAAGAGTGGCCTCACGAGACCAACGTCCTGACTTTC.